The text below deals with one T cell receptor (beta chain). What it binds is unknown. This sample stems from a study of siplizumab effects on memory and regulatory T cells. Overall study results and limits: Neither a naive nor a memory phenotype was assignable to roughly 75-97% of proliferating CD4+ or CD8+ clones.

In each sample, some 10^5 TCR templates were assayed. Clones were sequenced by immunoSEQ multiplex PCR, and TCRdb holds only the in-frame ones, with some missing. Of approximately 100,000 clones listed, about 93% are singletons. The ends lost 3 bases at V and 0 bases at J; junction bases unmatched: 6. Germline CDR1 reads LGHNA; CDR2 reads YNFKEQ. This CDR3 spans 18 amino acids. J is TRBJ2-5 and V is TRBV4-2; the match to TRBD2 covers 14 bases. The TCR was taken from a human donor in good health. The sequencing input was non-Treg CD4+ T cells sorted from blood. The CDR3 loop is CASSHPTSGGGYQETQYF. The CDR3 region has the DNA TGTGCCAGCAGCCACCCGACTAGCGGGGGGGGGTACCAAGAGACCCAGTACTTC.